The clone carrying this TCR beta chain was seen only once. Its specificity is unknown. The data stem from a study of beta chain features in type 1 diabetes. Study-wide results and caveats: For TCRB rearrangement, an influence of HLA type remained unresolved here.

The investigators reverse transcribed all of the isolated RNA, so they sequenced expressed TCRB transcripts. Method: immunoSEQ multiplex PCR; TCRdb's copy keeps in-frame clones and lacks some. Of 220,000 or so clones in the sample, more than 65% are singletons; the top ten hold almost 0.055%. This CDR3 has 14 residues. V lost 1 base to trimming and J lost 9 bases, with 13 bases between them. In germline, CDR1 is SGHVS, CDR2 FQNEAQ. The J gene is TRBJ2-1, the V gene TRBV7-8, with D unclear. This sequence was found in a man aged 25-45 years in good health. What was sequenced was naive CD4+ T cells from blood. The CDR3 reads CASSLVVTVGEQFF. CDR3 coding DNA: TGTGCCAGCAGCTTAGTCGTGACCGTGGGTGAGCAGTTCTTC.